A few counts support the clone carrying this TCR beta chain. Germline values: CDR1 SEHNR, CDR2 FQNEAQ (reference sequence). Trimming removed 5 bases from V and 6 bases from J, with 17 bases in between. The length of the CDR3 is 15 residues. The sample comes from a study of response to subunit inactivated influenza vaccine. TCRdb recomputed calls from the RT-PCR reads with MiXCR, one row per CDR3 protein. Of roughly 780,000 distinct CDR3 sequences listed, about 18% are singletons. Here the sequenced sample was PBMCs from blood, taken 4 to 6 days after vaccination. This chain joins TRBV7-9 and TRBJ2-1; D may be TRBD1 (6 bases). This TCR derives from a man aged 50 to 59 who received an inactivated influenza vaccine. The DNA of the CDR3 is TGTGCCAGCAGCGAAACAGGGCAGGGTCTCAATGAGCAGTTCTTC. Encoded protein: CASSETGQGLNEQFF.